These T cell receptor beta chains were read from a single sample in a study of CD8 T cells in ankylosing spondylitis. TCRdb redid the calling of the 5' RACE reads with MiXCR, one entry per CDR3 protein. This sample has some 270,000 distinct CDR3 sequences, with more than 25% found just once. Sequencing was done on a sample of blood, either unsorted or a sorted T cell fraction (not recorded which). The receptor source for this set is a male donor with ankylosing spondylitis or in good health (not recorded which). CDR3s include the opening cysteine and the closing phenylalanine or tryptophan. Each record gives: D gene, V gene, J gene, clone size, CDR3 protein, CDR3 DNA. The D gene is left open where the match is weak. The size entry is marked missing in some rows and otherwise reads once, few, many or a size class.

>TRBD2|TRBV4-1|TRBJ2-3|few
CASSQDGLDNTDTQYF
TGCGCCAGCAGCCAAGATGGACTAGACAACACAGATACGCAGTATTTT
>-|TRBV6-5|TRBJ2-5|few
CASSYSGGAPRETQYF
TGTGCCAGCAGTTACTCCGGAGGGGCCCCGAGAGAGACCCAGTACTTC
>TRBD2|TRBV6-1|TRBJ2-2|few
CASSEGGSNTGELFF
TGTGCCAGCAGTGAGGGGGGGTCGAACACCGGGGAGCTGTTTTTT
>-|TRBV20-1|TRBJ2-5|-
CSAEKAAENQETQYF
TGCAGTGCGGAAAAAGCGGCCGAAAACCAAGAGACCCAGTACTTC
>-|TRBV5-4|TRBJ2-1|-
CASSPQTGKLNEQFF
TGTGCCAGCAGTCCGCAAACGGGTAAATTGAATGAGCAGTTCTTC
>-|TRBV7-2|TRBJ2-7|-
CASSLALDYSGYEQYF
TGTGCCAGCAGCTTAGCCCTGGACTACTCGGGGTACGAGCAGTACTTC
>TRBD2|TRBV20-1|TRBJ2-5|few
CSARFSGGHKTQYF
TGCAGTGCTAGGTTTAGCGGGGGGCATAAGACCCAGTACTTC
>TRBD2|TRBV5-1|TRBJ2-1|-
CASSPREASSYNEQFF
TGCGCCAGCAGCCCTCGGGAGGCCAGCTCCTACAATGAGCAGTTCTTC
>TRBD2|TRBV20-1|TRBJ2-5|few
CSARPSYGGETQYF
TGCAGTGCTAGACCATCTTACGGGGGGGAGACCCAGTACTTC
>TRBD1|TRBV27|TRBJ1-1|-
CASSSPRTGLNTEAFF
TGTGCCAGCAGTTCCCCACGGACAGGCCTGAACACTGAAGCTTTCTTT
>TRBD1|TRBV29-1|TRBJ1-2|-
CSVRDRAYYGYTF
TGCAGCGTTCGGGACAGGGCATACTATGGCTACACCTTC
>-|TRBV28|TRBJ1-3|-
CASSTSGNTIYF
TGTGCCAGCAGTACCAGTGGAAACACCATATATTTT
>-|TRBV15|TRBJ2-5|few
CATSRAGDWETQYF
TGTGCCACCAGCAGAGCCGGGGATTGGGAGACCCAGTACTTC
>-|TRBV12-3/TRBV12-4|TRBJ1-5|-
CASSYGGTNQPQHF
TGTGCCAGCAGTTATGGGGGTACTAATCAGCCCCAGCATTTT
>-|TRBV15|TRBJ1-5|-
CATGGISNQPQHF
TGTGCCACGGGAGGGATTAGCAATCAGCCCCAGCATTTT
>TRBD1|TRBV28|TRBJ2-7|-
CASSPTGAHEQYF
TGTGCCAGCAGTCCCACAGGGGCCCACGAGCAGTACTTC
>-|TRBV7-9|TRBJ1-2|-
CATEGQRLLGYTF
TGTGCCACAGAAGGGCAGCGACTCTTGGGCTACACCTTC
>TRBD1|TRBV20-1|TRBJ2-1|-
CSARGYRGQSNEQFF
TGCAGTGCTAGAGGTTACAGGGGGCAGTCCAATGAGCAGTTCTTC
>-|TRBV11-2|TRBJ1-2|few
CASSLDRTGYYGYTF
TGTGCCAGCAGCTTAGATAGGACTGGATACTATGGCTACACCTTC
>TRBD2|TRBV6-5|TRBJ2-1|few
CASSSSGGPLNEQFF
TGTGCCAGCAGTTCCAGCGGGGGGCCCCTCAATGAGCAGTTCTTC
>TRBD1|TRBV29-1|TRBJ1-2|few
CSVGTGEIYGYTF
TGCAGCGTGGGGACAGGGGAGATCTATGGCTACACCTTC
>-|TRBV20-1|TRBJ2-3|-
CSARALGGDTQYF
TGCAGTGCTAGAGCCCTGGGTGGAGATACGCAGTATTTT
>-|TRBV9|TRBJ2-7|-
CASSVGQYGGGQYF
TGTGCCAGCAGCGTAGGACAGTATGGGGGTGGGCAGTACTTC
>-|TRBV18|TRBJ2-7|-
CASSADRYYEQYF
TGTGCCAGCTCAGCCGACAGATACTACGAGCAGTACTTC
>-|TRBV7-9|TRBJ2-3|few
CASSSKNRADTQYF
TGTGCCAGCAGCTCAAAAAACAGGGCTGATACGCAGTATTTT
>-|TRBV12-3/TRBV12-4|TRBJ2-7|-
CASSLIQGGYEQYF
TGTGCCAGCAGTTTAATACAGGGAGGGTACGAGCAGTACTTC
>-|TRBV4-1|TRBJ1-3|few
CASSQGPQGPSGNTIYF
TGCGCCAGCAGCCAAGGGCCCCAGGGCCCCTCTGGAAACACCATATATTTT
>-|TRBV20-1|TRBJ2-4|-
CSARGRWAKNIQYF
TGCAGTGCTAGGGGTCGGTGGGCCAAAAACATTCAGTACTTC
>-|TRBV7-9|TRBJ2-5|-
CASSPDLAQETQYF
TGTGCCAGCAGCCCGGACCTAGCCCAAGAGACCCAGTACTTC
>-|TRBV10-3|TRBJ1-1|few
CAISELQGRTEAFF
TGTGCCATCAGTGAGTTACAGGGTAGAACTGAAGCTTTCTTT
>TRBD1|TRBV5-1|TRBJ1-1|few
CASSPGQGTGGTEAFF
TGCGCCAGCAGCCCGGGACAGGGAACGGGAGGCACTGAAGCTTTCTTT
>-|TRBV6-5|TRBJ2-2|few
CASSYSSRGELFF
TGTGCCAGCAGTTATTCAAGCCGCGGGGAGCTGTTTTTT
>-|TRBV20-1|TRBJ1-4|-
CSAEMGVTNEKLFF
TGCAGTGCTGAGATGGGAGTAACTAATGAAAAACTGTTTTTT
>TRBD2|TRBV28|TRBJ2-7|few
CASSLSTSGGEQYF
TGTGCCAGCAGTTTATCCACTAGCGGAGGCGAGCAGTACTTC
>-|TRBV25-1|TRBJ2-7|-
CASSILQGHEQYF
TGTGCCAGCAGTATACTACAGGGTCACGAGCAGTACTTC
>-|TRBV27|TRBJ2-1|many
CASSLELF
TGTGCCAGCAGTCTTGAGCTCTTC
>-|TRBV7-9|TRBJ1-5|few
CASSSSGGRNSNQPQHF
TGTGCCAGCAGCTCCTCGGGAGGGAGGAATAGCAATCAGCCCCAGCATTTT
>-|TRBV20-1|TRBJ1-4|-
CSAPSGANEKLFF
TGCAGTGCCCCGAGCGGGGCTAATGAAAAACTGTTTTTT
>-|TRBV9|TRBJ2-7|-
CASSVWDIQAYEQYF
TGTGCCAGCAGCGTTTGGGACATCCAAGCCTACGAGCAGTACTTC
>-|TRBV20-1|TRBJ1-1|few
CSAKTTVNTEAFF
TGCAGTGCCAAAACGACAGTGAACACTGAAGCTTTCTTT
>-|TRBV21-1|TRBJ2-7|-
CASSNKGQGIYEQYF
TGTGCCAGCAGCAATAAGGGACAGGGGATTTACGAGCAGTACTTC
>TRBD2|TRBV7-9|TRBJ2-3|once
CASSLGLAYTDTQYF
TGTGCCAGCAGCTTAGGACTAGCGTACACAGATACGCAGTATTTT
>-|TRBV29-1|TRBJ2-7|-
CSVEEGDLGSSYEQYF
TGCAGCGTTGAAGAAGGAGACCTCGGGAGCTCCTACGAGCAGTACTTC
>TRBD1|TRBV20-1|TRBJ2-7|few
CSASNTGDLSYEQYF
TGCAGTGCTAGTAATACAGGGGACCTCTCCTACGAGCAGTACTTC
>-|TRBV12-3/TRBV12-4|TRBJ2-3|-
CASSSPLRTDTQYF
TGTGCCAGCAGTTCCCCCCTCCGCACAGATACGCAGTATTTT
>TRBD1|TRBV12-3/TRBV12-4|TRBJ2-7|few
CASTRQGPNYEQYF
TGTGCCAGCACCCGACAGGGGCCCAACTACGAGCAGTACTTC
>-|TRBV28|TRBJ2-7|-
CASSSYFLPGAVGEQYF
TGTGCCAGCAGTTCCTACTTCCTGCCCGGGGCGGTTGGTGAGCAGTACTTC
>-|TRBV12-3/TRBV12-4|TRBJ2-4|-
CASTGGISAKNSQYF
TGTGCCAGCACCGGAGGGATCTCGGCCAAAAACAGTCAGTACTTC
>TRBD1|TRBV28|TRBJ1-4|once
CASRPQTGPEKLFF
TGTGCCAGCAGACCCCAGACAGGGCCCGAAAAACTGTTTTTT
>-|TRBV6-1|TRBJ2-7|once
CASSPTRDTQEQYF
TGTGCCAGCAGCCCAACCCGGGACACCCAGGAGCAGTACTTC